This record looks at one T cell receptor beta chain sequence and its context. What this receptor recognizes is not known. Base qualities are missing; no much larger clone stands one base away. This record belongs to a study of response to subunit inactivated influenza vaccine (dated by TCRdb to 2016 to 2019). Background for the entire study: The study used deep quantitative T cell receptor repertoire profiling to track responses to a trivalent subunit inactivated influenza vaccine.

The germline V gene yields MNHNS for CDR1 and SASEGT for CDR2. The CDR3 goes from the cysteine to the phenylalanine over 16 residues. Only the CDR3 DNA stays, 48 bases, in frame from base 1. The junction shows trimming of 7 bases on V and 4 bases on J, and the gene matches do not reach 8 bases of it. Preparation of the library involved RT-PCR. Instrument used: Illumina HiSeq 2500. TCRdb trimmed public reads at Q25 via fastp, called clones via MiXCR and kept in-frame beta chains. Under each unique CDR3 protein, matching rows form one entry showing the most common genes and DNA. In all, the sample holds approximately 520,000 distinct CDR3 sequences, and approximately 24% of those were seen once. The ten largest account for about 1.9% of the sample. Summary of the overall study and its limitations: It was suggested by the authors that each seasonal influenza vaccination may recruit only a limited number of new T cells.

The TCR sequence derives from a man between 45 and 60 years old who received an inactivated influenza vaccine. Donor details come from another sample of the same person, matched by shared clones. This receptor chain uses TRBV6-1 and TRBJ2-5, with 14 central nucleotides matching TRBD2. The source was CD4+ T cells sorted from PBMCs, collected approximately 5 days after vaccination. The nucleotides are TGTGCCAGCACCAAGGGAGGACTAGCGGGGGGAGAGACCCAGTACTTC. Its amino acids are CASTKGGLAGGETQYF.